The following is a TCR beta chain sequence with its context. Its antigen is unknown. Within the sample, other DNA sequences also encode this same CDR3. The data derive from a study of cytomegalovirus exposure and HLA in healthy donors. Study outcomes and limitations: For cytomegalovirus status, the classifier reportedly gave diagnoses with high specificity and sensitivity. Rare TCR sequences dominated, though some public TCRs recurred in many donors. Cytomegalovirus-associated TCR beta chains were listed, numbering 150 to 200.

Only in-frame clones appear in the TCRdb table, and some are missing; sequencing was by immunoSEQ multiplex PCR. The table includes 250,000 to 400,000 clones, around 90% detected once. Germline V lookup: CDR1 KGHSH, CDR2 LQKENI. The CDR3 covers 14 residues. The junction had 3 bases not matched to a gene; V was cut back by 4 bases and J by 1 base. This receptor was taken from a man under 40 in good health and CMV-seronegative. The source material was PBMCs. The genes are TRBV18 and TRBJ1-1; 7 bases are shared with TRBD1. In DNA form, the CDR3 reads TGTGCCAGCTCACGACAGGGATCGAACACTGAAGCTTTCTTT. Translating it yields CASSRQGSNTEAFF.